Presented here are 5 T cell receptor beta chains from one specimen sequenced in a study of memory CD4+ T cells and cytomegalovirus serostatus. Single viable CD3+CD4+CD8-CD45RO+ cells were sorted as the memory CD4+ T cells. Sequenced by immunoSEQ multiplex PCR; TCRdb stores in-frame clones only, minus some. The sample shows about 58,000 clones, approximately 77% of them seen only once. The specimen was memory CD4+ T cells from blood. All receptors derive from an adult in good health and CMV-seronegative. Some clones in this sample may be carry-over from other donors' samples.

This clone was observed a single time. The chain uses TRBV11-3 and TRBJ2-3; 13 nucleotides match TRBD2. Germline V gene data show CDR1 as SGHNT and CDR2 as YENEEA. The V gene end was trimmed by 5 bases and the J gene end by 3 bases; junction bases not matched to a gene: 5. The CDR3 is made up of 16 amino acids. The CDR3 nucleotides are TGTGCCAGCAGCCCATCGGGACTAGCGGGAACAGATACGCAGTATTTT. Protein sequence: CASSPSGLAGTDTQYF.

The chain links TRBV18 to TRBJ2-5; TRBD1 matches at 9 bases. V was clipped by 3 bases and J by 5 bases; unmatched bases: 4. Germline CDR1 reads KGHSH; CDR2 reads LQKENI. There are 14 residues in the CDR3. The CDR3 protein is CASSPGQGSETQYF. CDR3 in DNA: TGTGCCAGCTCACCGGGACAGGGATCGGAGACCCAGTACTTC. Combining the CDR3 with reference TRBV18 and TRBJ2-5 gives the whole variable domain NAGVMQNPRHLVRRRGQEARLRCSPMKGHSHVYWYRQLPEEGLKFMVYLQKENIIDESGMPKERFSAEFPKEGPSILRIQQVVRGDSAAYFCASSPGQGSETQYFGPGTRLLVL.

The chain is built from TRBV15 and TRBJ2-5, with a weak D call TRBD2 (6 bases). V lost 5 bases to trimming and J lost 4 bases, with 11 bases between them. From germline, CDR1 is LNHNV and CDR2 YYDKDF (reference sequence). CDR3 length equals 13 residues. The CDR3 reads CATSGGIRETQYF. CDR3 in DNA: TGTGCCACCAGCGGCGGGATCCGAGAGACCCAGTACTTC.

The DNA of the CDR3 is TGTGCCAGCAGCTTAGGTCCGGTCGATACGCAGTATTTT. It translates to CASSLGPVDTQYF. V and J are TRBV11-1 and TRBJ2-3; D gene ambiguous. In germline, CDR1 is SGHAT, CDR2 FQDESV (reference sequence). Trimming stripped 1 base from V and 6 bases from J, with 8 bases between. The CDR3 has 13 amino acids.

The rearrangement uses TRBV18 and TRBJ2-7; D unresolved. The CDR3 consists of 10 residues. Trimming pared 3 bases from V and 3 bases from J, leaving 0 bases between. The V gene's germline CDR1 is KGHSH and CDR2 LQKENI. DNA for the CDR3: TGTGCCAGCTCACCCTACGAGCAGTACTTC. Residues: CASSPYEQYF.